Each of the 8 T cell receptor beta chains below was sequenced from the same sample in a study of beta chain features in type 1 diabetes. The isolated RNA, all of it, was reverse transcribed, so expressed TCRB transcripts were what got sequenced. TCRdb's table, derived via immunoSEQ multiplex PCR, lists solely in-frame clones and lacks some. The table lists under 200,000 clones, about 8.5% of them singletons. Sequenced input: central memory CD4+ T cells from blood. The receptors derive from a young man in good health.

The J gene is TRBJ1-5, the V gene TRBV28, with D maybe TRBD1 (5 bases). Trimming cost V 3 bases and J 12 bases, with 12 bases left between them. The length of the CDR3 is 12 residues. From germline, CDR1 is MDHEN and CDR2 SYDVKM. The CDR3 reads CASSFMAGYQHF. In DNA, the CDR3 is TGTGCCAGCAGTTTTATGGCAGGGTACCAGCATTTT.

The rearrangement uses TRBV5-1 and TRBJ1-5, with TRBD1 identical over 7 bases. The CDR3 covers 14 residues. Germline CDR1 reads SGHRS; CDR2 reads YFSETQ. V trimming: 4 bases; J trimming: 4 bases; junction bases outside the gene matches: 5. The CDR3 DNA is TGCGCCAGCAGCGTCGGGACAGAAAATCAGCCCCAGCATTTT. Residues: CASSVGTENQPQHF.

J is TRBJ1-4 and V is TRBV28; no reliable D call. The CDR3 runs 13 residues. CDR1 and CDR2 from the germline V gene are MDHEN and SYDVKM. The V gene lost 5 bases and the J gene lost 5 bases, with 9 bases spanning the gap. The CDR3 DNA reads TGTGCCAGCAGTCGACGGGAAAATGAAAAACTGTTTTTT. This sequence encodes CASSRRENEKLFF.

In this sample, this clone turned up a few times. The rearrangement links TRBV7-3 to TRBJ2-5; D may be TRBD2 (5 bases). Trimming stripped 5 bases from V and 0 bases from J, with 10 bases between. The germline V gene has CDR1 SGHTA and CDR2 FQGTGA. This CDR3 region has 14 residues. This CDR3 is CASSQAANQETQYF. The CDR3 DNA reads TGTGCCAGCAGCCAAGCGGCAAACCAAGAGACCCAGTACTTC.

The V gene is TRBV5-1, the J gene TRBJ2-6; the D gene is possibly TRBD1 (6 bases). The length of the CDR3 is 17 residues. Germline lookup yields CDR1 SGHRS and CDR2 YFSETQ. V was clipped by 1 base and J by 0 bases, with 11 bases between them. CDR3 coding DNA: TGCGCCAGCAGCTTGCGTCCAGGGGACTCTGGGGCCAACGTCCTGACTTTC. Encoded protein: CASSLRPGDSGANVLTF. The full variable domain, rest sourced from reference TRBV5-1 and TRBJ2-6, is KAGVTQTPRYLIKTRGQQVTLSCSPISGHRSVSWYQQTPGQGLQFLFEYFSETQRNKGNFPGRFSGRQFSNSRSEMNVSTLELGDSALYLCASSLRPGDSGANVLTFGAGSRLTVL.

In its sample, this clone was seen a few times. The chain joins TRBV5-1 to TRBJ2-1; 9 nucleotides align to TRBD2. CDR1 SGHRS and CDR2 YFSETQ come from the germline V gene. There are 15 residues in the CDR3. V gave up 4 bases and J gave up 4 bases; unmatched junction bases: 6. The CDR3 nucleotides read TGCGCCAGCAGCAAAGGCGGGGGGGTATACAATGAGCAGTTCTTC. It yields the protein CASSKGGGVYNEQFF. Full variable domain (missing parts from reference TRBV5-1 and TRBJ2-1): KAGVTQTPRYLIKTRGQQVTLSCSPISGHRSVSWYQQTPGQGLQFLFEYFSETQRNKGNFPGRFSGRQFSNSRSEMNVSTLELGDSALYLCASSKGGGVYNEQFFGPGTRLTVL.

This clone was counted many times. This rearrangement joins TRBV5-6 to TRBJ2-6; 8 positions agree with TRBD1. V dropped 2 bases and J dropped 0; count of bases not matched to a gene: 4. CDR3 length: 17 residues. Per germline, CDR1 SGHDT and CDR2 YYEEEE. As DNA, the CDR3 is TGTGCCAGCAGCTTTTGGACAGGGAGCTCTGGGGCCAACGTCCTGACTTTC. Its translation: CASSFWTGSSGANVLTF.

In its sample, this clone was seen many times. The CDR3 DNA reads as TGTGCCTGGAGCCCCGGGACAGGGCGCAATGAGCAGTTCTTC. Amino acids: CAWSPGTGRNEQFF. V gene TRBV30 combines with J gene TRBJ2-1; 9 bases match TRBD1. Trimming cost V 3 bases and J 6 bases; bases outside gene matches: 6. The CDR3 sequence is 14 residues long. Germline-derived CDR1 and CDR2 are GTSNPN and SVGIG (reference sequence).